The 5 T cell receptor beta chains below all came from one sample that was sequenced in a study of circulating and synovial CD4+ cells in juvenile arthritis. TCRdb's copy holds only in-frame clones and misses some; the assay was immunoSEQ multiplex PCR. Of 30,000 to 40,000 clones in the sample, roughly 96% were seen once. Sequencing input: CD4+ T cells from blood. The receptors stem from a human donor with juvenile idiopathic arthritis.

This chain uses TRBV5-1 with TRBJ2-1; D may be TRBD2 (5 bases). CDR1 is SGHRS and CDR2 is YFSETQ in the germline V gene. This CDR3 comprises 17 residues. Between the trimmed V and J ends, which lost 1 base and 9 bases, there was a span of 23 bases. The CDR3 here is CASSLRAGSPVISEQFF. The CDR3 nucleotides are TGCGCCAGCAGCTTGAGGGCGGGTTCGCCGGTCATTAGTGAGCAGTTCTTC.

This sequence joins TRBV28 and TRBJ1-2, with D possibly TRBD1 on 5 matching bases. V lost 5 bases, J lost 7 bases, and 14 bases lay in between. Germline values: CDR1 MDHEN, CDR2 SYDVKM. The CDR3 has 13 amino acids. The CDR3: CASSPREGFGYTF. The CDR3 nucleotides read TGTGCCAGCAGTCCCAGGGAGGGGTTTGGCTACACCTTC.

This rearrangement joins TRBV11-2 to TRBJ1-3; 10 nucleotides align to TRBD1. The CDR3 runs to 17 residues. Germline V gene data show CDR1 as SGHAT and CDR2 as FQNNGV. Trimming at V came to 1 base and at J to 1 base, leaving 4 bases not matched to a gene. The CDR3 coding sequence is TGTGCCAGCAGCTTAGTTGGACAGGGGGGTTCTGGAAACACCATATATTTT. Translation: CASSLVGQGGSGNTIYF.

CDR3 sequence reads: CASSLDLGGGGNTIYF. As DNA, the CDR3 is TGTGCCAGCAGCTTAGATCTGGGAGGAGGTGGAAACACCATATATTTT. This chain joins TRBV11-2 and TRBJ1-3; D unresolved. CDR3 size: 16 residues. Trimming pared 0 bases from V and 3 bases from J, leaving 12 bases between. Looked up from germline, CDR1 is SGHAT and CDR2 is FQNNGV.

The chain joins TRBV6-1 to TRBJ2-5, with 7 bases aligning to TRBD1. Germline V gives CDR1 MNHNS, CDR2 SASEGT. This CDR3 contains 14 residues. After removal of 6 bases from V and 5 bases from J, the junction contained 9 bases not matched to a gene. CDR3 residues: CASSNNRGPETQYF. DNA of the CDR3: TGTGCCAGCAGCAACAACAGGGGACCGGAGACCCAGTACTTC.